One T cell receptor (beta chain) is described in this entry. The antigen is undetermined. Some clones are missing from TCRdb's copy, which holds only in-frame ones; the method was immunoSEQ multiplex PCR. The table records approximately 65,000 clones, about 92% of them present only once. This entry is derived from a study of OX40 agonist ivuxolimab in advanced cancers. Findings and caveats of the study: Undetermined was the antigen specificity of the expanded peripheral T cells. In CD8+ T cells, expanded clones were on average more numerous than in CD4+.

Trimming cost V 4 bases and J 6 bases; bases outside gene matches: 7. Germline assignment: CDR1 MNHNY and CDR2 SVGAGI (reference sequence). The length of the CDR3 is 14 residues. This clonotype was obtained from an adult with an advanced solid tumor such as melanoma, head and neck, liver or kidney cancer. This specimen consisted of CD4+ or CD8+ T cells sorted from blood, obtained in a trial of the OX40 agonist ivuxolimab. The chain employs TRBV6-6 and TRBJ2-7; 9 bases are shared with TRBD1. The CDR3 is CASSSTGGVREQYF. Here the CDR3 DNA reads TGTGCCAGCAGTTCCACAGGGGGCGTCCGCGAGCAGTACTTC.